Sequencing of this TCR beta chain was carried out in a study of blood T cell repertoires in COVID-19. CDR3 size: 13 residues. Per the germline V gene, CDR1 is MNHEY and CDR2 is SVGAGI. The V end lost 5 bases, the J end lost 3 bases, and 11 bases lay between the germline ends. Some clones are missing from TCRdb's copy, which holds only in-frame ones; the method was immunoSEQ multiplex PCR. The table shows 90,000 to 120,000 clones, with 75% to 95% occurring only once. The sequenced sample was peripheral blood. The chain employs TRBV6-5 and TRBJ2-7; a weak D match, TRBD1 (6 bases). This receptor was obtained from a woman between 25 and 40 years old with acute or convalescent COVID-19. CDR3 nucleotides: TGTGCCAGCAGTCCGGACAGTAGCTACGAGCAGTACTTC. Translating gives CASSPDSSYEQYF.